A few counts support the clone carrying this T cell receptor (beta chain). As yet, its antigen is unknown. CDR3 length: 17 residues. The V and J ends lost 3 bases and 2 bases, in that order; junction bases with no gene match: 11. Germline V gene data show CDR1 as WSHSY and CDR2 as SAAADI. Each CDR3 protein is one row after TCRdb ran MiXCR on the 5' RACE reads. The repertoire holds under 350,000 distinct CDR3 sequences, with about a sixth as singletons. This sample is part of a study of T-cell memory formation after mild COVID-19. Study at large: TCR clusters showed largely donor specificity.

Overall study results and limits: Clones that contracted clustered mainly in CM and EM if CD4+ and in EMRA if CD8+.

This chain connects TRBV10-2 to TRBJ1-2; 8 nucleotides match TRBD1. Input material: PBMCs or a T cell subset sorted from them (not recorded which). This clonotype was obtained from a man aged 18 to 29 who had mild COVID-19 (a few samples of this study predate the infection). Cell type and time point are not known. The chain's CDR3 is CASSDLDRATTNYGYTF. The DNA for the CDR3 is TGCGCCAGCAGTGATCTGGACAGGGCCACGACCAACTATGGCTACACCTTC.